This passage covers 9 T cell receptor beta chains from one sample sequenced in a study of T cell responses to AZD1222 COVID-19 vaccine. Measured with immunoSEQ multiplex PCR; TCRdb has only the in-frame clones, and not every one. The data show about 120,000 clones, approximately 86% seen once. Sequenced here: peripheral blood, sampled 28 days after the second AZD1222 dose. Receptor source: an adult who received the AZD1222 COVID-19 vaccine.

The CDR3 DNA follows: TGTGCCAGCTCGCCAGGGGAAATCGGCTATGGCTACACCTTC. Amino acids: CASSPGEIGYGYTF. The gene calls are TRBV19 and TRBJ1-2; possible D gene TRBD1, 6 bases. V lost 9 bases and J lost 4, with 18 bases in between. CDR1 LNHDA and CDR2 SQIVND come from the germline V gene (reference sequence). CDR3 length: 14 residues.

V and J are TRBV4-3 and TRBJ1-3, with D possibly matching TRBD1 (6 bases). CDR3 length: 19 residues. V gave up 1 base and J gave up 1 base, with 20 bases separating them. Germline CDR1 and CDR2: LGHNA and YSLEER. The CDR3 here is CASSQVLIGQSSSGNTIYF. In DNA form, the CDR3 reads TGCGCCAGCAGCCAAGTTCTAATAGGACAGTCGAGTTCTGGAAACACCATATATTTT.

The rearrangement joins TRBV13 to TRBJ2-7; D not resolved. V lost 5 bases and J lost 3, with 5 bases in between. This CDR3 is built from 11 residues. Germline V gene data show CDR1 as PRHDT and CDR2 as FYEKMQ (reference sequence). CDR3 protein: CASSLDYEQYF. The CDR3 DNA follows: TGTGCCAGCAGCCTAGACTACGAGCAGTACTTC.

The chain couples TRBV24-1 to TRBJ1-5; 7 bases align to TRBD1. CDR1 is KGHDR, CDR2 SFDVKD, per germline. V trimming: 4 bases; J trimming: 7 bases; junction bases outside the gene matches: 9. The CDR3 totals 15 residues. For the CDR3, the DNA is TGTGCCACCAGTGAGTCAGGGGGGGGCGAACAGCCCCAGCATTTT. It is translated as CATSESGGGEQPQHF.

The chain carries TRBV5-1 and TRBJ2-3; D assignment may be TRBD1 or TRBD2 (5 bases each). With 5 bases removed from V and 5 bases from J, the gap between germline ends came to 18 bases. The CDR3 length is 15 residues. Germline V gives CDR1 SGHRS, CDR2 YFSETQ. The CDR3 reads CASRSAGSVGDTQYF. The CDR3 DNA reads TGCGCCAGCAGGTCTGCAGGGAGCGTGGGAGATACGCAGTATTTT.

The CDR3 DNA is TGTGCCAGCAGCCTCGCAGGGGGTGGTTCACCCCTCCACTTT. It specifies CASSLAGGGSPLHF. V usage is TRBV7-9 and J usage is TRBJ1-6; TRBD1 aligns across 7 bases. The V gene's germline CDR1 is SEHNR and CDR2 FQNEAQ (reference sequence). J was trimmed by 9 bases and V by 5 bases; bases with no gene match: 7. CDR3 length: 14 residues.

The table lists this clone with a count of one. The V call is TRBV19, the J call TRBJ1-6; D not certain. Trimming removed 4 bases from V and 7 bases from J, with 11 bases in between. This CDR3 is 14 amino acids long. Germline loops: CDR1 LNHDA, CDR2 SQIVND (reference sequence). CDR3 DNA sequence: TGTGCCAGTAGTAGCCAAGGCTTGAATTCACCCCTCCACTTT. Translating it yields CASSSQGLNSPLHF. The variable domain in full, with the rest retrieved from reference TRBV19 and TRBJ1-6, is DGGITQSPKYLFRKEGQNVTLSCEQNLNHDAMYWYRQDPGQGLRLIYYSQIVNDFQKGDIAEGYSVSREKKESFPLTVTSAQKNPTAFYLCASSSQGLNSPLHFGNGTRLTVT.

The chain joins TRBV6-1 to TRBJ1-6, with D unresolved. The germline gives CDR1 MNHNS, CDR2 SASEGT. The CDR3 consists of 15 residues. Trimming shortened V by 2 bases and J by 6 bases, and 11 bases separated the two germline ends. CDR3 in amino acids: CASSELAGTNSPLHF. CDR3 sequence (DNA): TGTGCCAGCAGTGAATTGGCAGGTACTAATTCACCCCTCCACTTT.

The genes are TRBV24-1 and TRBJ2-6; unclear D gene. With 6 bases removed from V and 4 bases from J, the gap between germline ends came to 9 bases. This CDR3 is 14 amino acids long. CDR1 and CDR2 (germline): KGHDR, SFDVKD. CDR3 loop: CATSSSGGANVLTF. The DNA for the CDR3 is TGTGCCACCAGTAGCTCTGGAGGGGCCAACGTCCTGACTTTC.